The clone carrying this TCR beta chain was detected only a few times. Antigen unknown. With molecular barcodes, quantitative 5'-RACE was used to make the TCR beta libraries. TCRdb ran MiXCR on the 5' RACE reads and lists one entry per CDR3 protein. Altogether about 300,000 distinct CDR3 sequences are present, around 10% being singletons, with the ten largest covering about a tenth. The data were taken from a study of CD8 T cells in ankylosing spondylitis. Notes on the study in general: According to the report, clones linked to the disease were significantly enriched in matched synovial fluid samples taken from ankylosing spondylitis patients. A TCR beta motif of 7 to 9 highly homologous variants seemed to mark ankylosing spondylitis blood. Those disease-linked clones were CD8+; they were also relatively rare in peripheral blood.

The CDR3 is 13 residues long. Trimming removed 0 bases at V and 3 bases at J, with 8 bases between. The V gene's germline CDR1 is DFQATT and CDR2 SNEGSKA (reference sequence). The chain has TRBV20-1 and TRBJ1-1; perhaps TRBD1 as D (5 bases). The origin of this receptor is a female donor with ankylosing spondylitis or in good health (not recorded which). Sequencing used blood, either unsorted or a sorted T cell fraction (not recorded which). Here the CDR3 DNA reads TGCAGTGCTAGAGAGGGACGGGACACTGAAGCTTTCTTT. Its protein is CSAREGRDTEAFF.